This T cell receptor (beta chain) stems from a study of blood T cell repertoires in COVID-19. Trimming pared 5 bases from V and 0 bases from J, leaving 7 bases between. The CDR3 covers 13 residues. Looked up from germline, CDR1 is SNHLY and CDR2 is FYNNEI. In the authors' workflow: For nucleated cells, counts were estimated from reference gene primer amplification. TCRdb keeps only in-frame clones here, not all; method: immunoSEQ multiplex PCR. That table is the source of V, J and clone size, and D and trimming were worked out from the DNA. Of about 200,000 clones detected, 70% to 90% appear once; the ten largest clones hold 20% to 25%.

The sample comprised peripheral blood. The TCR originated in a man in his 60s with active or convalescent COVID-19. The chain is built from TRBV2 and TRBJ1-2; D not certain. CDR3 region: CASSFVTNYGYTF. CDR3 DNA sequence: TGTGCCAGCAGTTTTGTCACTAACTATGGCTACACCTTC.